This passage covers 30 T cell receptor beta chains from one sample sequenced in a study of beta chain features in type 1 diabetes (dated by TCRdb to 2016 to 2019). Library method: the immunoSEQ multiplex PCR assay. The entire isolated RNA was reverse transcribed using the High Capacity cDNA Reverse Transcription Kit, and thus expressed TCRB transcripts were sequenced. The immuneACCESS repertoire file appears here via TCRdb, limited to in-frame rearrangements. These files lack a portion of the clones; in checked studies, under half of the deficit traces to unresolved V genes, and the cause of the others is not known. Counted in this sample were over 300,000 clones; under 8.5% of them appeared once. 0.44% of the sample rests with the top ten. The source material was central memory CD4+ T cells from blood. The source is a woman younger than 30 in good health.

The chain links TRBV18 to TRBJ2-7, with D unresolved. This CDR3 is built from 15 residues. Germline CDR1 reads KGHSH; CDR2 reads LQKENI. V shed 1 base and J shed 3 bases, with 13 bases lying between them. The CDR3 DNA is TGTGCCAGCTCACCACGGGCCGGAGAGTTCTACGAGCAGTACTTC. Residues: CASSPRAGEFYEQYF.

This clone was seen only a few times. The J gene is TRBJ1-2, the V gene TRBV7-8; 8 bases are a match to TRBD1. CDR1 and CDR2 from the germline V gene are SGHVS and FQNEAQ. Losses at the gene ends were 1 base for V and 8 bases for J; bases not matched to a gene: 3. This CDR3 is built from 13 residues. The CDR3 reads CASSLVTGVGYTF. The CDR3 nucleotides are TGTGCCAGCAGCTTAGTGACAGGGGTCGGCTACACCTTC.

This chain connects TRBV7-8 to TRBJ1-2; D remains ambiguous. The CDR3 is made up of 12 amino acids. Trimming took off 1 base at V and 8 bases at J, with 8 bases between the two ends. Germline V gene data show CDR1 as SGHVS and CDR2 as FQNEAQ. In DNA form, the CDR3 reads TGTGCCAGCAGCTTAGATAGAGGCGGCTACACCTTC. Protein sequence: CASSLDRGGYTF.

This chain links TRBV7-9 with TRBJ2-3; TRBD2 matches 11 bases. Trimming took 5 bases from V and 7 from J; bases not matched to a gene: 5. Germline lookup yields CDR1 SEHNR and CDR2 FQNEAQ (reference sequence). The CDR3 length is 14 residues. CDR3 residues: CASSSSGRGNTQYF. DNA of the CDR3: TGTGCCAGCAGCAGTAGCGGGAGGGGGAATACGCAGTATTTT.

This clone was found a few times. The chain couples TRBV7-2 to TRBJ2-4; TRBD2 agrees at 9 bases. CDR1 SGHTA and CDR2 FQGNSA come from the germline V gene. The ends lost 4 bases at V and 3 bases at J; junction bases unmatched: 4. This CDR3 contains 15 residues. CDR3 sequence: CASSSGLAIKNIQYF. CDR3 nucleotides: TGTGCCAGCAGCTCGGGACTAGCTATCAAAAACATTCAGTACTTC.

The chain has TRBV29-1 and TRBJ2-7, with D unclear. The CDR3 extends over 11 amino acids. V was clipped by 4 bases and J by 6 bases, with 10 bases between them. Germline V gives CDR1 SQVTM, CDR2 ANQGSEA. The CDR3 loop reads CSVADTGEQYF. CDR3 DNA: TGCAGCGTTGCTGATACTGGCGAGCAGTACTTC.

As regards this clone: Other DNA sequences in this specimen translate into the identical CDR3. The V call is TRBV2, the J call TRBJ2-3, with 12 positions matching TRBD1. The CDR3 totals 18 residues. After removal of 6 bases from V and 4 bases from J, the junction contained 14 bases not matched to a gene. Germline V lookup: CDR1 SNHLY, CDR2 FYNNEI. The CDR3 is CASRRLAGTGGMADTQYF. CDR3 DNA: TGTGCCAGCAGACGTCTTGCGGGGACAGGGGGCATGGCAGATACGCAGTATTTT.

About this clone: It may be a read error: a sequence one base away is much more abundant. This chain links TRBV10-3 with TRBJ2-7; D possibly corresponds to TRBD1 (5 bases). Germline-derived CDR1 and CDR2 are ENHRY and SYGVKD. This CDR3 is built from 14 residues. In DNA, the CDR3 is TGTGCCATCAGTGAGGCAGGGATTACCTACAAGCAGTACTTC. It specifies CAISEAGITYKQYF.

The V call is TRBV6-5, the J call TRBJ1-1; TRBD1 matches 9 bases. Germline values: CDR1 MNHEY, CDR2 SVGAGI. The trim removed 5 bases at V and 4 bases at J, leaving 5 bases unmatched. CDR3 length: 14 amino acids. The CDR3 sequence: CASSGRQGGTEAFF. The DNA of the CDR3 is TGTGCCAGCAGTGGTAGACAGGGGGGCACTGAAGCTTTCTTT.

This clone turned up a few times. This chain connects TRBV4-2 to TRBJ1-5; 9 nucleotides line up with TRBD1. J gave up 5 bases and V 2 bases, and 7 bases lay outside the gene matches. The CDR3 sequence is 16 residues long. Germline lookup yields CDR1 LGHNA and CDR2 YNFKEQ. Written as DNA, the CDR3 is TGTGCCAGCAGCCAAATGCCGGGACAGGGATATCAGCCCCAGCATTTT. It encodes CASSQMPGQGYQPQHF.

This clone was detected only a few times. The V and J genes are TRBV5-6 and TRBJ1-1, with D uncertain. CDR3 length: 14 residues. From germline, CDR1 is SGHDT and CDR2 YYEEEE. V lost 9 bases and J lost 0, with 15 bases in between. CDR3 sequence (DNA): TGTGCCACTCCGAGAGGGTTGATGAACACTGAAGCTTTCTTT. Translation gives CATPRGLMNTEAFF.

The rearrangement uses TRBV5-6 and TRBJ2-5; unclear D gene. Germline V gene lookup returns CDR1 SGHDT and CDR2 YYEEEE. The CDR3 totals 14 residues. Trimming took 0 bases from V and 2 from J, leaving 8 bases between them. CDR3 protein: CASSLESSQETQYF. CDR3 bases: TGTGCCAGCAGCTTGGAATCCTCTCAAGAGACCCAGTACTTC.

This rearrangement joins TRBV5-1 to TRBJ2-7, with D possibly matching TRBD1 (5 bases). The CDR3 length is 15 residues. V gave up 3 bases and J gave up 4 bases, with 17 bases separating them. Germline-derived CDR1 and CDR2 are SGHRS and YFSETQ. The CDR3 bases are TGCGCCAGCAGCTCCCAGGGTAATGGGGAATACGAGCAGTACTTC. The encoded protein is CASSSQGNGEYEQYF.

V is TRBV28 and J is TRBJ2-7; the D gene could be TRBD1 or TRBD2 (5 bases each). Trimming took 6 bases from V and 1 from J, leaving 10 bases between them. Germline assignment: CDR1 MDHEN and CDR2 SYDVKM. The CDR3 has 13 residues. CDR3 protein: CASRTGASYEQYF. CDR3 DNA sequence: TGTGCCAGCAGAACCGGGGCGTCCTACGAGCAGTACTTC.

CDR3 region: CASSRASSGSHEQFF. DNA of the CDR3: TGCGCCAGCAGCAGGGCGTCTAGCGGGAGCCATGAGCAGTTCTTC. The chain uses TRBV4-1 and TRBJ2-1; 10 bases are a match to TRBD2. Germline V gene data show CDR1 as MGHRA and CDR2 as YSYEKL. The ends lost 5 bases at V and 8 bases at J; junction bases unmatched: 9. CDR3 length: 15 amino acids.

The CDR3 region has the DNA TGCAGCGTAGAGGACAGTTTTGGCACAGATACGCAGTATTTT. Translating it yields CSVEDSFGTDTQYF. The chain combines TRBV29-1 with TRBJ2-3; perhaps TRBD1 as D (6 bases). The CDR3 contains 14 residues. Germline V gene data show CDR1 as SQVTM and CDR2 as ANQGSEA. V lost 6 bases and J 1 base, leaving 14 bases between the germline ends.

There are a few counts of this clone. The chain couples TRBV29-1 to TRBJ2-4, with 7 bases identical to TRBD2. Germline CDR1 SQVTM, CDR2 ANQGSEA. Trimming at V came to 4 bases and at J to 3 bases, leaving 6 bases not matched to a gene. This CDR3 has 14 residues. The CDR3 loop reads CSVGLAGVKNIQYF. The CDR3 DNA sequence: TGCAGCGTTGGGCTTGCGGGGGTCAAAAACATTCAGTACTTC.

This chain uses TRBV28 with TRBJ1-1, with D possibly matching TRBD1 (6 bases). The germline gives CDR1 MDHEN, CDR2 SYDVKM. Trimming removed 6 bases from V and 1 base from J, with 15 bases in between. The CDR3 runs to 15 residues. CDR3 in DNA: TGTGCCAGCAGACCATCAGACAGGCCGAACACTGAAGCTTTCTTT. Translating gives CASRPSDRPNTEAFF.

This clone was picked up many times. The chain couples TRBV6-1 to TRBJ2-2; no definite D call. Deletions cut 11 bases from V and 3 bases from J, with 16 bases between. This CDR3 comprises 14 residues. Germline V gene data show CDR1 as MNHNS and CDR2 as SASEGT. This CDR3 is CASQVAQDTGELFF. CDR3 DNA: TGTGCCTCTCAGGTGGCGCAGGACACCGGGGAGCTGTTTTTT.

The chain employs TRBV7-9 and TRBJ2-3; 7 positions agree with TRBD1. Germline CDR1 reads SEHNR; CDR2 reads FQNEAQ (reference sequence). After removal of 4 bases from V and 3 bases from J, the junction contained 4 bases not matched to a gene. The CDR3 extends over 14 amino acids. The CDR3 sequence: CASSSRTGTDTQYF. CDR3 nucleotides: TGTGCCAGCAGCTCACGGACAGGAACAGATACGCAGTATTTT.

This clone has only a few counts. V and J are TRBV7-8 and TRBJ2-7; 8 nucleotides align to TRBD1. Germline CDR1 is SGHVS and CDR2 is FQNEAQ. Trimming at V came to 7 bases and at J to 7 bases, leaving 12 bases not matched to a gene. This CDR3 contains 14 residues. CDR3 protein: CASTRDRKFEEQYF. The DNA for the CDR3 is TGTGCCAGCACTAGGGACAGGAAATTTGAGGAGCAGTACTTC.

A few counts support this clone. The chain recombines TRBV5-1 with TRBJ2-5; no clear D gene. CDR1 is SGHRS, CDR2 YFSETQ, per germline. Trimming removed 3 bases from V and 5 bases from J, with 5 bases in between. CDR3 length: 11 amino acids. In DNA, the CDR3 is TGCGCCAGCAGCTACGAGGAGACCCAGTACTTC. Translating gives CASSYEETQYF.

V and J are TRBV9 and TRBJ1-1, with no clear D. The CDR3 is made up of 14 amino acids. Germline lookup yields CDR1 SGDLS and CDR2 YYNGEE. The V and J ends lost 0 bases and 4 bases respectively, with 10 bases between them. The CDR3 nucleotides are TGTGCCAGCAGCGTAGAGGGTTGGGGCACTGAAGCTTTCTTT. It encodes CASSVEGWGTEAFF.

This clone came up many times. Other nucleotide sequences in the sample specify the same CDR3. The rearrangement joins TRBV7-9 to TRBJ1-1; D is perhaps TRBD1 (6 bases). V lost 3 bases and J lost 1, with 6 bases in between. The CDR3 has 13 amino acids. Germline V CDR1 and CDR2: SEHNR, FQNEAQ (reference sequence). The CDR3 loop is CASSLTGNTEAFF. The CDR3 DNA reads TGTGCCAGCAGCTTGACAGGGAACACTGAAGCTTTCTTT. Full variable domain (rest looked up from reference TRBV7-9 and TRBJ1-1): DTGVSQNPRHKITKRGQNVTFRCDPISEHNRLYWYRQTLGQGPEFLTYFQNEAQLEKSRLLSDRFSAERPKGSFSTLEIQRTEQGDSAMYLCASSLTGNTEAFFGQGTRLTVV.

This rearrangement joins TRBV28 to TRBJ2-7; TRBD2 is a possible D gene (5 bases). V was trimmed by 5 bases and J by 3 bases, leaving 20 bases between them. The CDR3 covers 16 residues. Germline V gene lookup returns CDR1 MDHEN and CDR2 SYDVKM. In DNA, the CDR3 is TGTGCCAGCAGTGACGGGGAAAATAGTCCTAACTACGAGCAGTACTTC. It specifies CASSDGENSPNYEQYF.

This clone was counted many times. The gene calls are TRBV15 and TRBJ2-3, with D possibly being TRBD2 (6 bases). With 1 base removed from V and 4 bases from J, the gap between germline ends came to 15 bases. The CDR3 consists of 16 residues. Germline CDR1 LNHNV, CDR2 YYDKDF (reference sequence). CDR3 sequence (DNA): TGTGCCACCAGCAGAGGGACTAACTCGATCCCAGATACGCAGTATTTT. Its protein is CATSRGTNSIPDTQYF.

This rearrangement joins TRBV10-2 to TRBJ2-5, with 9 bases fitting TRBD2. The germline V gene encodes CDR1 WSHSY and CDR2 SAAADI. J lost 5 bases, V lost 4 bases, and 8 bases had no gene match. CDR3 size: 15 residues. The CDR3 region is CASSASGTPRETQYF. The CDR3, as DNA: TGCGCCAGCAGTGCTAGCGGGACCCCCCGGGAGACCCAGTACTTC.

This sequence joins TRBV27 and TRBJ2-5; D not certain. V lost 1 base, J lost 5 bases, and 8 bases lay in between. Germline V gene sequence: CDR1 MNHEY, CDR2 SMNVEV (reference sequence). The CDR3 runs to 13 residues. Here the CDR3 reads CASSLYSYETQYF. The CDR3, as DNA: TGTGCCAGCAGTTTATACAGTTACGAGACCCAGTACTTC.

This clone was recorded at least ten times. CDR3 region: CASTSSEGADTQYF. The CDR3 DNA reads TGTGCCAGCACCTCGTCGGAGGGTGCAGATACGCAGTATTTT. The chain employs TRBV21-1 and TRBJ2-3; TRBD2 was called by the table and not checked on the DNA. TRBV21-1 is assigned pseudogene status. The CDR3 sequence is 14 residues long.

CDR3 residues: CASHGTGGVNQPQHF. CDR3 coding DNA: TGTGCCAGTCACGGGACAGGGGGTGTCAATCAGCCCCAGCATTTT. The chain recombines TRBV2 with TRBJ1-5; 11 bases align to TRBD1. The CDR3 is 15 residues long. The germline CDR1 and CDR2 sequences are SNHLY and FYNNEI. Trimming took 9 bases from V and 3 from J; bases not matched to a gene: 7.